This section outlines one T cell receptor (beta chain) sequence together with its context. No antigen is known for it. These data come from a study of T cells after yellow fever vaccination. General study points: Post-booster repertoires contained most primary-vaccination clones again (around 97% CD4, less than 90% CD8). Shared CD4/CD8 clonotypes were a small share, likely from convergent recombination. A weaker secondary response peaked on day 5, the primary on day 15.

TCRdb called the 5' RACE reads again in MiXCR, with one record for every CDR3 protein. The table shows a few hundred thousand distinct CDR3 sequences, with approximately 4.5% occurring only once. The CDR3 totals 16 residues. With 8 bases removed from V and 0 bases from J, the gap between germline ends came to 16 bases. Germline V CDR1 and CDR2: MNHEY, SVGAGI. The chain combines TRBV6-5 with TRBJ2-2; weak D call: TRBD2 (5 bases). The receptor was isolated from a man aged 18 to 35 who received the YFV17D yellow fever vaccine. This specimen consisted of PBMCs, obtained 15 days after the yellow fever booster vaccination. In DNA form, the CDR3 reads TGTGCCAGCCGCCGATTAAGGACTTCGAACACCGGGGAGCTGTTTTTT. Protein product: CASRRLRTSNTGELFF.